This is a list of T cell receptor beta chains from one sample in a study of CD8+ T cells in alopecia areata. Generated by immunoSEQ multiplex PCR, the TCRdb table keeps only in-frame clones and is missing some. The sample yields approximately 30,000 clones, less than 75% seen once. Sample: NKG2D-high CD8+ T cells sorted from blood. The receptor source for this set is a human donor with alopecia areata. Both conserved end residues are part of each CDR3. A D gene is named only where the DNA matches it firmly. Only some rows state a clone size, as once, few, many or a class for expanded clones.

j_call d_call clone_size cdr3_length v_call cdr3_aa cdr3_nt
TRBJ2-1 TRBD2 few 15 TRBV10-2 CASSESSSGYNEQFF TGCGCCAGCAGTGAGTCGTCTAGCGGCTACAATGAGCAGTTCTTC
TRBJ1-1 TRBD1 NA 15 TRBV7-9 CASSPDRGWEIEAFF TGTGCCAGCAGCCCGGACAGGGGGTGGGAAATTGAAGCTTTCTTT
TRBJ2-1 TRBD2 NA 16 TRBV7-9 CASSLVASGMDNEQFF TGTGCCAGCAGCTTAGTCGCTAGCGGGATGGACAATGAGCAGTTCTTC
TRBJ2-7 NA NA 13 TRBV11-2 CASSLDGVHEQYF TGTGCCAGCAGCTTAGATGGTGTTCACGAGCAGTACTTC
TRBJ2-7 NA few 14 TRBV19 CASSRASTSYEQYF TGTGCCAGTAGTCGGGCCTCGACATCCTACGAGCAGTACTTC
TRBJ1-2 NA NA 17 TRBV30 CAWRENAREKVGYGYTF TGTGCCTGGAGAGAAAATGCACGGGAGAAGGTGGGGTATGGCTACACCTTC
TRBJ2-1 NA NA 14 TRBV7-6 CASSLGGGLNEQFF TGTGCCAGCAGCTTAGGGGGGGGCCTCAATGAGCAGTTCTTC
TRBJ2-1 NA NA 13 TRBV6-5 CASSYSQLNEQFF TGTGCCAGCAGTTACTCCCAGTTGAATGAGCAGTTCTTC
TRBJ2-7 NA few 15 TRBV1 CTSSPGTTHSYEQYF TGCACCAGCAGCCCCGGGACTACCCACTCCTACGAGCAGTACTTC
TRBJ1-1 NA NA 17 TRBV19 CASSIFVVTEMNTEAFF TGTGCCAGTAGTATTTTTGTGGTGACAGAGATGAACACTGAAGCTTTCTTT
TRBJ1-1 NA NA 13 TRBV2 CASSEYGNTEAFF TGTGCCAGCAGTGAATACGGGAACACTGAAGCTTTCTTT
TRBJ1-1 NA few 12 TRBV7-9 CASSVGGAEAFF TGTGCCAGCAGCGTAGGGGGGGCTGAAGCTTTCTTT
TRBJ2-3 TRBD1 NA 16 TRBV27 CASSPWLAGTGGAQYF TGTGCCAGCAGCCCATGGCTAGCGGGGACAGGGGGGGCGCAGTATTTT
TRBJ2-7 NA NA 14 TRBV28 CASSLMGNSYEQYF TGTGCCAGCAGTTTGATGGGGAACTCCTACGAGCAGTACTTC
TRBJ2-7 NA once 12 TRBV2 CASSDGGYEQYF TGTGCCAGCAGTGACGGAGGCTACGAGCAGTACTTC
TRBJ2-2 NA NA 12 TRBV7-2 CASSLVTGELFF TGTGCCAGCAGCTTGGTCACCGGGGAGCTGTTTTTT
TRBJ2-1 TRBD2 NA 18 TRBV7-9 CASSLGSLAGFSYNEQFF TGTGCCAGCAGCTTAGGTTCCCTAGCGGGGTTCTCCTACAATGAGCAGTTCTTC
TRBJ2-7 NA NA 14 TRBV5-4 CASSLYNRAYEQYF TGTGCCAGCAGCTTGTACAACAGGGCCTACGAGCAGTACTTC
TRBJ2-5 NA NA 13 TRBV29-1 CSVVGAYQETQYF TGCAGCGTTGTAGGGGCGTACCAAGAGACCCAGTACTTC
TRBJ2-7 TRBD1 NA 16 TRBV5-1 CASSFVRDRDSYEQYF TGCGCCAGCAGTTTCGTCCGGGACAGGGACTCCTACGAGCAGTACTTC
TRBJ2-1 TRBD1 NA 13 TRBV2 CANDRALYNEQFF TGTGCCAACGACAGGGCTCTTTACAATGAGCAGTTCTTC
TRBJ2-1 NA few 13 TRBV29-1 CSAVVQGDNEQFF TGCAGCGCCGTGGTACAGGGAGACAATGAGCAGTTCTTC
TRBJ2-2 NA NA 14 TRBV29-1 CSVDWPANTGELFF TGCAGCGTTGATTGGCCAGCGAACACCGGGGAGCTGTTTTTT
TRBJ2-5 NA NA 16 TRBV4-3 CASSQEGPTHQETQYF TGCGCCAGCAGCCAAGAAGGTCCGACACACCAAGAGACCCAGTACTTC
TRBJ2-4 NA NA 13 TRBV6-5 CASSYTRSGSEYF TGTGCCAGCAGTTACACCAGGTCCGGGTCGGAGTACTTC
TRBJ2-5 NA few 13 TRBV23-1 CASSQAGGETQYF TGCGCCAGCAGTCAAGCCGGGGGTGAGACCCAGTACTTC
TRBJ2-5 NA few 11 TRBV7-9 CASSLDRTQYF TGTGCCAGCAGCTTAGATAGAACCCAGTACTTC
TRBJ2-5 TRBD2 few 15 TRBV12-5 CASADSSGGPGTQYF TGTGCTAGTGCCGACTCTAGCGGGGGGCCTGGGACCCAGTACTTC
TRBJ2-7 NA NA 14 TRBV14 CASGPGTQPYEQYF TGTGCCAGCGGCCCTGGGACTCAACCCTACGAGCAGTACTTC
TRBJ1-1 NA NA 11 TRBV6-1 CASSSQSKAFF TGTGCCAGCAGTTCGCAGTCAAAAGCTTTCTTT
TRBJ2-5 NA NA 13 TRBV7-9 CASSTPDKETQYF TGTGCCAGCAGCACGCCAGACAAAGAGACCCAGTACTTC
TRBJ2-2 NA NA 17 TRBV28 CASRGDTPITNTGELFF TGTGCCAGCCGAGGAGACACCCCCATTACGAACACCGGGGAGCTGTTTTTT
TRBJ1-5 NA NA 16 TRBV29-1 CSVGGEGGISNQPQHF TGCAGCGTTGGTGGTGAAGGAGGAATTAGCAATCAGCCCCAGCATTTT
TRBJ2-7 NA NA 15 TRBV4-1 CASSPTPTSSYEQYF TGCGCCAGCAGCCCGACTCCAACCAGCTCCTACGAGCAGTACTTC
TRBJ2-1 TRBD2 NA 15 TRBV4-1 CASRTSGDLYNEQFF TGCGCCAGCAGGACTAGCGGGGACTTGTACAATGAGCAGTTCTTC
TRBJ2-1 TRBD2 NA 15 TRBV5-1 CASSLIGRENNEQFF TGCGCCAGCAGCCTGATCGGGCGGGAGAACAATGAGCAGTTCTTC
TRBJ2-1 TRBD2 few 14 TRBV19 CASSTVAGNNEQFF TGTGCCAGTAGCACCGTAGCGGGTAACAATGAGCAGTTCTTC
TRBJ2-3 NA few 13 TRBV27 CASSLGFSDTQYF TGTGCCAGCAGTTTGGGGTTCTCCGATACGCAGTATTTT
TRBJ2-7 TRBD2 NA 14 TRBV2 CASSALAGLYEQYF TGTGCCAGCAGCGCACTAGCGGGCCTATACGAGCAGTACTTC
TRBJ1-1 NA NA 14 TRBV5-1 CASSLGGGLTEAFF TGCGCCAGCAGCTTGGGTGGGGGCCTCACTGAAGCTTTCTTT
TRBJ2-1 NA few 13 TRBV28 CASSFDGYNEQFF TGTGCCAGCAGTTTTGACGGCTACAATGAGCAGTTCTTC
TRBJ2-2 NA few 14 TRBV4-1 CASSQDPGRGELFF TGCGCCAGCAGCCAAGATCCGGGGAGAGGGGAGCTGTTTTTT
TRBJ2-1 TRBD2 NA 15 TRBV19 CASSIVLAGAHEQFF TGTGCCAGTAGTATAGTGCTAGCGGGAGCTCATGAGCAGTTCTTC
TRBJ1-1 NA few 15 TRBV7-2 CASSLPRGSNTEAFF TGTGCCAGCAGCTTACCGAGGGGAAGTAACACTGAAGCTTTCTTT
TRBJ1-4 NA NA 16 TRBV27 CASSLGTSFPGEKLFF TGTGCCAGCAGTTTAGGGACGTCCTTCCCCGGAGAAAAACTGTTTTTT
TRBJ2-1 TRBD2 NA 17 TRBV4-1 CASSRLAGETNYNEQFF TGCGCCAGCAGCCGATTAGCGGGAGAGACGAATTACAATGAGCAGTTCTTC
TRBJ2-5 NA NA 16 TRBV7-2 CASSLWGGGTMETQYF TGTGCCAGCAGCTTATGGGGCGGGGGCACGATGGAGACCCAGTACTTC
TRBJ2-7 NA once 15 TRBV27 CASSFGVGSSYEQYF TGTGCCAGCAGTTTTGGGGTCGGGAGCTCCTACGAGCAGTACTTC